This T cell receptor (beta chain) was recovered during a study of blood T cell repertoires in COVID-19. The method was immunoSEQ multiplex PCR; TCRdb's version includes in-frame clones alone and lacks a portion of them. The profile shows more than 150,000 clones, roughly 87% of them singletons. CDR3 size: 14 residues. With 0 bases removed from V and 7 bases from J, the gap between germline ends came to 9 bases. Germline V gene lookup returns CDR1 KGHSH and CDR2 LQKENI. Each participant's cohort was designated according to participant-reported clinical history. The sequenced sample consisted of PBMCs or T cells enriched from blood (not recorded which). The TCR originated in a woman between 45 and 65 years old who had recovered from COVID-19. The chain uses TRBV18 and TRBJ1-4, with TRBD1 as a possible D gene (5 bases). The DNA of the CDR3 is TGTGCCAGCTCACCACCCCCAGGGCGTGAAAAACTGTTTTTT. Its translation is CASSPPPGREKLFF.